This entry lists 23 T cell receptor beta chains sequenced from one sample in a study of PD-1 blockade in classical Hodgkin lymphoma. The time point is: cycle 4 day 1 (C4D1), after 6 weeks of nivolumab. Each patient relapsed following autologous stem cell transplantation, and prior brentuximab vedotin exposure differed. Magnetic negative selection of thawed PBMCs was the method by which CD4+ T cells were purified. Produced via immunoSEQ multiplex PCR; TCRdb's table is partial and in-frame only. The repertoire consists of about 28,000 clones, with 70% to 80% occurring once and the leading ten covering around 0.6%. This specimen was CD4+ T cells from blood, taken before the fourth cycle of nivolumab. The source of these receptors is a human donor with classical Hodgkin lymphoma.

The rearrangement joins TRBV18 to TRBJ1-1; 8 positions agree with TRBD1. The CDR3 length is 14 residues. Germline V gene lookup returns CDR1 KGHSH and CDR2 LQKENI. V lost 0 bases and J lost 11; bases outside the gene matches: 8. In DNA, the CDR3 is TGTGCCAGCTCACCACCAGAGGACAGGGCAGAGGCTTTCTTT. Translating it yields CASSPPEDRAEAFF.

The V call is TRBV7-2, the J call TRBJ2-7, with 10 bases matching TRBD1. Germline V gene lookup returns CDR1 SGHTA and CDR2 FQGNSA. The CDR3 has 15 residues. J lost 2 bases, V lost 3 bases, and 4 bases had no gene match. Here the CDR3 DNA reads TGTGCCAGCAGCTTGGACAGGGGGTTTACCTACGAGCAGTACTTC. This codes for CASSLDRGFTYEQYF.

The chain is built from TRBV18 and TRBJ2-1; no definite D call. V was pared by 3 bases and J by 6 bases, with 6 bases between. Germline values: CDR1 KGHSH, CDR2 LQKENI. The CDR3 runs to 12 residues. The CDR3 protein is CASSPDPNEQFF. In DNA, the CDR3 is TGTGCCAGCTCACCCGACCCCAATGAGCAGTTCTTC.

The chain uses TRBV29-1 and TRBJ2-1; D gene unclear. V was clipped by 3 bases and J by 0 bases, with 9 bases between them. The CDR3 has 14 residues. Germline CDR1 SQVTM, CDR2 ANQGSEA. The CDR3 spells CSVELVDSYNEQFF. The CDR3 bases are TGCAGCGTTGAGTTGGTGGACTCCTACAATGAGCAGTTCTTC.

The J gene is TRBJ2-3, the V gene TRBV7-2; 10 bases are shared with TRBD2. V lost 6 bases and J lost 6; bases outside the gene matches: 9. This CDR3 is built from 15 residues. Germline V gene lookup returns CDR1 SGHTA and CDR2 FQGNSA. The CDR3 DNA is TGTGCCAGCAGTCCACTAGCGGGAAGGACGGATACGCAGTATTTT. As protein: CASSPLAGRTDTQYF.

The V and J genes are TRBV15 and TRBJ2-3; no firm D call. There are 17 residues in the CDR3. The germline V gene encodes CDR1 LNHNV and CDR2 YYDKDF (reference sequence). Between the trimmed V and J ends, which lost 0 bases and 0 bases, there was a span of 13 bases. CDR3 loop: CATSRDGVASSTDTQYF. DNA of the CDR3: TGTGCCACCAGCAGAGATGGGGTGGCCTCTAGCACAGATACGCAGTATTTT.

The V gene is TRBV15, the J gene TRBJ1-3; D uncertain. V was clipped by 10 bases and J by 2 bases, with 6 bases between them. Germline-derived CDR1 and CDR2 are LNHNV and YYDKDF (reference sequence). CDR3 length: 11 amino acids. CDR3: CAIKAGNTIYF. The CDR3 DNA is TGTGCCATCAAGGCTGGAAACACCATATATTTT.

The CDR3 DNA follows: TGTGCCAGCAGTTACGATGGACAGGACTCTGGAAACACCATATATTTT. It encodes CASSYDGQDSGNTIYF. The rearrangement uses TRBV6-6 and TRBJ1-3; TRBD1 matches 7 bases. This CDR3 contains 16 residues. V was clipped by 2 bases and J by 0 bases; unmatched bases: 4. CDR1 MNHNY and CDR2 SVGAGI come from the germline V gene (reference sequence).

The chain has TRBV7-8 and TRBJ2-2; unclear D gene. The length of the CDR3 is 14 residues. Germline assignment: CDR1 SGHVS and CDR2 FQNEAQ. Trimming shortened V by 5 bases and J by 9 bases, and 16 bases separated the two germline ends. CDR3 residues: CASSIQTVPRELFF. In nucleotides, the CDR3 is TGTGCCAGCAGCATTCAAACAGTACCGCGGGAGCTGTTTTTT.

The chain recombines TRBV13 with TRBJ2-5; the D gene is possibly TRBD1 (5 bases). Germline V gene sequence: CDR1 PRHDT, CDR2 FYEKMQ (reference sequence). Trimming took off 5 bases at V and 1 base at J, with 11 bases between the two ends. CDR3 length: 14 residues. CDR3 amino acids: CASSRGHLQETQYF. DNA of the CDR3: TGTGCCAGCAGCAGAGGACACCTCCAAGAGACCCAGTACTTC.

The chain links TRBV6-5 to TRBJ1-6; D is possibly TRBD1 (5 bases). Per germline, CDR1 MNHEY and CDR2 SVGAGI. This CDR3 region has 15 residues. The V and J ends lost 6 bases and 8 bases respectively, with 17 bases between them. The CDR3 region is CASSRSEGTYSPLHF. The CDR3 DNA reads TGTGCCAGCAGCCGCTCTGAAGGGACCTATTCACCCCTCCACTTT.

The chain joins TRBV5-1 to TRBJ2-7, with 7 nucleotides matching TRBD2. Unmatched junction bases numbered 9, after V lost 4 bases and J lost 2 bases. The CDR3 has 15 amino acids. Per the germline V gene, CDR1 is SGHRS and CDR2 is YFSETQ. Here the CDR3 DNA reads TGCGCCAGCAGCCGATCCGGGACTACCACCTACGAGCAGTACTTC. Translation: CASSRSGTTTYEQYF.

The V and J genes are TRBV28 and TRBJ2-5; 8 bases agree with TRBD1. Germline CDR1 reads MDHEN; CDR2 reads SYDVKM. The V and J ends lost 7 bases and 5 bases, in that order; junction bases with no gene match: 9. CDR3 length: 14 residues. CDR3 protein: CASKDWTGLETQYF. Written as DNA, the CDR3 is TGTGCCAGCAAGGACTGGACAGGGTTGGAGACCCAGTACTTC.

The chain combines TRBV19 with TRBJ2-1; 9 bases map to TRBD1. V was clipped by 7 bases and J by 2 bases; unmatched bases: 6. Germline-derived CDR1 and CDR2 are LNHDA and SQIVND (reference sequence). CDR3 length equals 15 residues. CDR3 residues: CASTKTGGTYNEQFF. CDR3 DNA sequence: TGTGCCAGTACCAAAACAGGGGGCACCTACAATGAGCAGTTCTTC.

The gene calls are TRBV18 and TRBJ1-2, with 7 bases identical to TRBD1. The junction had 8 bases not matched to a gene; V was cut back by 5 bases and J by 2 bases. The CDR3 runs 15 residues. The germline CDR1 and CDR2 sequences are KGHSH and LQKENI. The chain's CDR3 is CASSRDSETNYGYTF. Written as DNA, the CDR3 is TGTGCCAGCTCAAGGGACAGCGAAACCAACTATGGCTACACCTTC.

The V and J genes are TRBV28 and TRBJ2-1, with 11 bases identical to TRBD2. CDR3 length equals 15 residues. The V gene's germline CDR1 is MDHEN and CDR2 SYDVKM. The ends lost 2 bases at V and 6 bases at J; junction bases unmatched: 3. The CDR3 spells CASSLLAGGRNEQFF. CDR3 nucleotides: TGTGCCAGCAGTTTACTAGCGGGAGGCCGCAATGAGCAGTTCTTC.

This clone was counted only a few times. The chain combines TRBV4-1 with TRBJ1-3; unclear D gene. The CDR3 is 15 residues long. With 2 bases removed from V and 2 bases from J, the gap between germline ends came to 10 bases. Germline CDR1 and CDR2: MGHRA and YSYEKL. The CDR3 is CASSQMIWTGNTIYF. For the CDR3, the DNA is TGCGCCAGCAGCCAAATGATATGGACTGGAAACACCATATATTTT.

The gene calls are TRBV19 and TRBJ2-1; 10 bases agree with TRBD1. After removal of 3 bases from V and 5 bases from J, the junction contained 4 bases not matched to a gene. In germline, CDR1 is LNHDA, CDR2 SQIVND (reference sequence). The CDR3 contains 15 residues. CDR3: CASSMGQGFHNEQFF. The CDR3 DNA reads as TGTGCCAGTAGTATGGGACAGGGGTTCCACAATGAGCAGTTCTTC.

The rearrangement uses TRBV6-6 and TRBJ1-5; D ambiguous. Trimming removed 6 bases from V and 3 bases from J, with 6 bases in between. The CDR3 has 12 residues. Germline assignment: CDR1 MNHNY and CDR2 SVGAGI (reference sequence). CDR3 sequence reads: CASRAYNQPQHF. Here the CDR3 DNA reads TGTGCCAGCAGGGCTTACAATCAGCCCCAGCATTTT.

V usage is TRBV5-1 and J usage is TRBJ2-7; tentatively, D is TRBD1 (6 bases). The V end lost 4 bases, the J end lost 0 bases, and 11 bases lay between the germline ends. Germline CDR1 reads SGHRS; CDR2 reads YFSETQ. The CDR3 contains 14 residues. The CDR3 DNA reads as TGCGCCAGCAGCATCGGACAGAGCTCCTACGAGCAGTACTTC. It yields the protein CASSIGQSSYEQYF.

CDR3 sequence (DNA): TGTGCCAGCTCAGCGACAGGGGCCTACGAGCAGTACTTC. The encoded protein is CASSATGAYEQYF. The chain is built from TRBV18 and TRBJ2-7; 8 positions agree with TRBD1. The germline CDR1 and CDR2 sequences are KGHSH and LQKENI. Trimming removed 5 bases from V and 2 bases from J; junction bases left unmatched: 2. The length of the CDR3 is 13 residues.

V and J are TRBV5-1 and TRBJ2-2, with a weak D call TRBD1 (5 bases). The ends were cut back, 1 base at V and 6 bases at J, with 13 bases in the middle. The CDR3 loop spans 15 amino acids. Germline V gives CDR1 SGHRS, CDR2 YFSETQ. The CDR3: CASSLNTGSAGELFF. The CDR3 coding sequence is TGCGCCAGCAGCTTGAATACAGGCAGCGCCGGGGAGCTGTTTTTT.

The chain employs TRBV19 and TRBJ2-1; TRBD1 matches 7 bases. V trimming: 3 bases; J trimming: 3 bases; junction bases outside the gene matches: 8. The CDR3 totals 16 residues. Germline V gene data show CDR1 as LNHDA and CDR2 as SQIVND (reference sequence). CDR3 DNA sequence: TGTGCCAGTAGTATCGATCGGGACAGTCACTACAATGAGCAGTTCTTC. Amino acid sequence: CASSIDRDSHYNEQFF.